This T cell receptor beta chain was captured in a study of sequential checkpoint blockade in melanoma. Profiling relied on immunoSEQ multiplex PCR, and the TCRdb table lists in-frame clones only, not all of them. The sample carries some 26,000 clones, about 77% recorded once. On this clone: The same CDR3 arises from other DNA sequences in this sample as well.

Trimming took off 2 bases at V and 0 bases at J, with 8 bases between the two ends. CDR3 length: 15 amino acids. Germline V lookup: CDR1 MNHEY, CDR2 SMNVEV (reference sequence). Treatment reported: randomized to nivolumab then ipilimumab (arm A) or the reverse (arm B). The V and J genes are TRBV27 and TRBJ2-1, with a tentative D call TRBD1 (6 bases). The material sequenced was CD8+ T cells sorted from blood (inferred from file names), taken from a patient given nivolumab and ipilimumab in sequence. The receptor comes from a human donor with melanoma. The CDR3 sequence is CASSLGGPSYNEQFF. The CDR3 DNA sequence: TGTGCCAGCAGTTTAGGGGGCCCCTCCTACAATGAGCAGTTCTTC.